These 32 T cell receptor beta chains share one sample of origin, sequenced in a study of T cells in localized non-small cell lung cancer. Clones were read by immunoSEQ multiplex PCR, and TCRdb kept only the in-frame ones, dropping some. The sample includes 30,000 to 35,000 clones, around 90% of them seen just once. Sample: peripheral blood, taken before any cancer treatment. The receptors originated from a female donor older than 55 with stage I lung adenocarcinoma.

The gene calls are TRBV7-2 and TRBJ1-2; 9 bases are shared with TRBD1. CDR3 length equals 15 residues. J was trimmed by 3 bases and V by 5 bases; bases with no gene match: 7. Looked up from germline, CDR1 is SGHTA and CDR2 is FQGNSA. CDR3 in amino acids: CASSPGQGVDYGYTF. Written as DNA, the CDR3 is TGTGCCAGCAGCCCGGGACAGGGAGTTGACTATGGCTACACCTTC.

In its sample, this clone was seen a few times. The J gene is TRBJ2-3, the V gene TRBV9; 9 bases fit TRBD2. The CDR3 contains 15 residues. V shed 2 bases, J shed 1 base, and the junction held 2 bases outside the gene matches. CDR1 SGDLS and CDR2 YYNGEE come from the germline V gene. DNA for the CDR3: TGTGCCAGCAGCGTTAGCGGGAGAGGCACAGATACGCAGTATTTT. Its translation: CASSVSGRGTDTQYF.

This clone was detected a few times. The chain employs TRBV7-6 and TRBJ1-2; a possible D gene is TRBD1 (6 bases). Germline values: CDR1 SGHVS, CDR2 FNYEAQ. This CDR3 comprises 18 residues. The V and J ends lost 1 base and 2 bases respectively, with 20 bases between them. CDR3 sequence reads: CASSLDQGSPLNNYGYTF. Here the CDR3 DNA reads TGTGCCAGCAGCTTAGACCAGGGGTCCCCTTTGAACAACTATGGCTACACCTTC.

The rearrangement links TRBV6-5 to TRBJ1-2; D possibly corresponds to TRBD1 (6 bases). Trimming shortened V by 5 bases and J by 4 bases, and 11 bases separated the two germline ends. In germline, CDR1 is MNHEY, CDR2 SVGAGI. The CDR3 length is 13 residues. The CDR3 protein is CASSPTGRYGYTF. DNA of the CDR3: TGTGCCAGCAGTCCGACAGGTCGCTATGGCTACACCTTC.

This sequence joins TRBV10-3 and TRBJ2-3, with TRBD2 as a possible D gene (5 bases). Germline CDR1 ENHRY, CDR2 SYGVKD. Trimming left V 4 bases short and J 2 bases short, with 10 bases between. The CDR3 has 14 residues. The CDR3 spells CAISASGTTDTQYF. CDR3 nucleotides: TGTGCCATCAGTGCGAGCGGCACCACAGATACGCAGTATTTT.

The J gene is TRBJ2-2, the V gene TRBV10-1; 10 nucleotides align to TRBD2. The trim removed 0 bases at V and 6 bases at J, leaving 7 bases unmatched. The CDR3 extends over 17 amino acids. CDR1 and CDR2 from the germline V gene are WNHNN and SYGVQD (reference sequence). The CDR3 loop reads CASSESRTSGMSGELFF. DNA for the CDR3: TGCGCCAGCAGTGAGTCACGCACTAGCGGGATGTCCGGGGAGCTGTTTTTT.

The rearrangement joins TRBV11-2 to TRBJ2-1; 12 nucleotides line up with TRBD2. The CDR3 is 15 amino acids. The V segment lost 2 bases and the J segment 4 bases; nucleotides outside the gene matches: 0. The germline V gene has CDR1 SGHAT and CDR2 FQNNGV. In DNA, the CDR3 is TGTGCCAGCAGCTTACTAGCGGGAGGGTACAATGAGCAGTTCTTC. Translation gives CASSLLAGGYNEQFF.

The J gene is TRBJ1-1, the V gene TRBV6-6; D gene uncertain. Trimming removed 4 bases from V and 0 bases from J, with 9 bases in between. The CDR3 contains 14 residues. The germline CDR1 and CDR2 sequences are MNHNY and SVGAGI (reference sequence). The CDR3: CASSSSGVNTEAFF. The CDR3 bases are TGTGCCAGCAGTTCCTCGGGAGTGAACACTGAAGCTTTCTTT.

This clone was detected once. The rearrangement joins TRBV11-2 to TRBJ2-7; D possibly uses TRBD1 or TRBD2 (5 bases each). Per the germline V gene, CDR1 is SGHAT and CDR2 is FQNNGV. This CDR3 spans 12 amino acids. The V end was cut by 5 bases, the J end by 6 bases, with 11 bases between. The CDR3 is CASSTGDGEQYF. CDR3 coding DNA: TGTGCCAGCAGCACCGGGGACGGCGAGCAGTACTTC.

The rearrangement links TRBV7-2 to TRBJ2-2, with D possibly being TRBD1 (5 bases). The CDR3 is 16 amino acids. CDR1 and CDR2 (germline): SGHTA, FQGNSA. The germline V and J ends were trimmed by 5 bases and 10 bases, with 23 bases remaining between them. The CDR3 DNA reads TGTGCCAGCAGCGTCCAGGGTACACCGGTTTTCGTGGAGCTGTTTTTT. Its translation: CASSVQGTPVFVELFF.

The gene calls are TRBV30 and TRBJ2-7; tentatively, D is TRBD2 (6 bases). Deletions cut 5 bases from V and 5 bases from J, with 31 bases between. Per germline, CDR1 GTSNPN and CDR2 SVGIG (reference sequence). The CDR3 length is 18 residues. CDR3 DNA sequence: TGTGCCTGGGAAGCCCGGTACCTTACTAGCCGTAACGTCCACGAGCAGTACTTC. Its protein product is CAWEARYLTSRNVHEQYF.

V and J are TRBV27 and TRBJ1-4, with D maybe TRBD1 (5 bases). The CDR3 is 16 residues long. The V end lost 6 bases, the J end lost 8 bases, and 22 bases lay between the germline ends. Germline CDR1 is MNHEY and CDR2 is SMNVEV (reference sequence). The CDR3 loop is CASRTILGGAAEKLFF. The CDR3 DNA reads as TGTGCCAGCAGGACCATTCTGGGTGGGGCCGCGGAAAAACTGTTTTTT.

The rearrangement joins TRBV28 to TRBJ1-1; TRBD1 might be the D (5 bases). V lost 6 bases to trimming and J lost 1 base, with 15 bases between them. The CDR3 contains 15 residues. Germline lookup yields CDR1 MDHEN and CDR2 SYDVKM. Written as DNA, the CDR3 is TGTGCCAGCAGACCGACGGACACTGAGAACACTGAAGCTTTCTTT. Protein: CASRPTDTENTEAFF.

The CDR3 region is CASSLGQGNFYEQYF. As DNA, the CDR3 is TGTGCCAGCAGCTTAGGACAGGGTAACTTCTACGAGCAGTACTTC. The chain uses TRBV7-2 and TRBJ2-7; 7 bases align to TRBD1. The CDR3 contains 15 residues. Germline CDR1 reads SGHTA; CDR2 reads FQGNSA. The V segment lost 1 base and the J segment 3 bases; nucleotides outside the gene matches: 6.

This clone was picked up a small number of times. This rearrangement joins TRBV19 to TRBJ1-1; 8 bases are a match to TRBD1. The CDR3 sequence is 14 residues long. Germline CDR1 and CDR2: LNHDA and SQIVND (reference sequence). With V trimmed by 4 bases and J by 7 bases, 8 bases remained unmatched. The CDR3 reads CASSRNRGGSEAFF. The CDR3 DNA is TGTGCCAGTAGTAGAAACAGGGGGGGCAGTGAAGCTTTCTTT.

The rearrangement links TRBV6-5 to TRBJ2-7, with D perhaps matching TRBD1 (6 bases). This CDR3 is 14 amino acids long. The germline V gene encodes CDR1 MNHEY and CDR2 SVGAGI. Trimming stripped 0 bases from V and 4 bases from J, with 10 bases between. The DNA for the CDR3 is TGTGCCAGCAGTTACTCGACAGGCCGTTACGAGCAGTACTTC. Its protein is CASSYSTGRYEQYF.

V usage is TRBV15 and J usage is TRBJ1-5, with D uncertain. The CDR3 runs 13 residues. Trimming removed 4 bases from V and 6 bases from J, with 10 bases in between. In germline, CDR1 is LNHNV, CDR2 YYDKDF (reference sequence). CDR3 residues: CATSTEVSQPQHF. CDR3 coding DNA: TGTGCCACCAGCACAGAGGTCTCTCAGCCCCAGCATTTT.

The chain uses TRBV6-5 and TRBJ1-1, with D maybe TRBD1 (6 bases). The CDR3 extends over 15 amino acids. Trimming stripped 5 bases from V and 4 bases from J, with 17 bases between. Germline lookup yields CDR1 MNHEY and CDR2 SVGAGI. In DNA form, the CDR3 reads TGTGCCAGCAGTCAGACTCCGGGGGGGGCCACTGAAGCTTTCTTT. It specifies CASSQTPGGATEAFF.

The CDR3 loop is CASSLARRTGISYTF. CDR3 sequence (DNA): TGTGCCAGCAGCTTGGCAAGAAGGACAGGGATTAGCTACACCTTC. The rearrangement joins TRBV5-5 to TRBJ1-2, with 8 positions matching TRBD1. Losses at the gene ends were 0 bases for V and 9 bases for J; bases not matched to a gene: 10. The CDR3 has 15 residues. Germline V gene lookup returns CDR1 SGHKS and CDR2 YYEKEE (reference sequence).

In DNA form, the CDR3 reads TGTGCCACCCGGACAGGGGGCGAGGAGACCCAGTACTTC. Translated, it gives CATRTGGEETQYF. The chain combines TRBV19 with TRBJ2-5, with 11 bases lining up with TRBD1. Germline V gene data show CDR1 as LNHDA and CDR2 as SQIVND (reference sequence). The CDR3 spans 13 residues. V lost 10 bases and J lost 5; bases outside the gene matches: 6.

The chain has TRBV5-1 and TRBJ2-7; D may be TRBD1 or TRBD2 (5 bases each). The V and J ends lost 4 bases and 3 bases respectively, with 14 bases between them. The germline V gene encodes CDR1 SGHRS and CDR2 YFSETQ. CDR3 length equals 14 residues. The CDR3 loop reads CASSGDGMGYEQYF. DNA for the CDR3: TGCGCCAGCAGCGGGGACGGGATGGGCTACGAGCAGTACTTC.

This chain links TRBV5-4 with TRBJ1-4; a weak D match, TRBD1 (6 bases). Germline assignment: CDR1 SGHNT and CDR2 YYREEE (reference sequence). The CDR3 has 15 residues. Trimming took off 7 bases at V and 7 bases at J, with 20 bases between the two ends. The chain's CDR3 is CASGSWGRGGEKLFF. CDR3 sequence (DNA): TGTGCCAGCGGATCATGGGGCAGGGGAGGTGAAAAACTGTTTTTT.

As for this clone: Additional DNA sequences in this sample encode the identical CDR3. The chain joins TRBV30 to TRBJ2-5, with TRBD2 as a possible D gene (5 bases). Germline V gives CDR1 GTSNPN, CDR2 SVGIG (reference sequence). With 2 bases removed from V and 5 bases from J, the gap between germline ends came to 9 bases. This CDR3 is built from 12 residues. The CDR3 protein is CAWSRGGETQYF. CDR3 DNA sequence: TGTGCCTGGAGTAGAGGCGGGGAGACCCAGTACTTC. Full variable domain (remainder filled in from reference TRBV30 and TRBJ2-5): SQTIHQWPATLVQPVGSPLSLECTVEGTSNPNLYWYRQAAGRGLQLLFYSVGIGQISSEVPQNLSASRPQDRQFILSSKKLLLSDSGFYLCAWSRGGETQYFGPGTRLLVL.

This clone was seen a handful of times. In DNA, the CDR3 is TGCGCCAGCAGCTTGGAGGGCCAAGAGACCCAGTACTTC. This sequence encodes CASSLEGQETQYF. V gene TRBV5-1 combines with J gene TRBJ2-5; D unclear. Trimming shortened V by 0 bases and J by 1 base, and 4 bases separated the two germline ends. Germline V gene sequence: CDR1 SGHRS, CDR2 YFSETQ. This CDR3 has 13 amino acids.

The chain has TRBV12-5 and TRBJ2-2; no clear D. This CDR3 region has 12 residues. Trimming left V 2 bases short and J 2 bases short, with 0 bases between. Germline V CDR1 and CDR2: LGHNT, FRNRAP. CDR3 in DNA: TGTGCTAGTGGTTTGAACACCGGGGAGCTGTTTTTT. Translated: CASGLNTGELFF.

The rearrangement links TRBV18 to TRBJ2-5; 9 nucleotides match TRBD1. V lost 3 bases to trimming and J lost 5 bases; unmatched junction nucleotides: 7. Germline V gene lookup returns CDR1 KGHSH and CDR2 LQKENI. This CDR3 is 15 amino acids long. The chain's CDR3 is CASSPYGTGMETQYF. As DNA, the CDR3 is TGTGCCAGCTCACCCTACGGGACAGGGATGGAGACCCAGTACTTC. The whole variable domain, filled in from reference TRBV18 and TRBJ2-5, reads NAGVMQNPRHLVRRRGQEARLRCSPMKGHSHVYWYRQLPEEGLKFMVYLQKENIIDESGMPKERFSAEFPKEGPSILRIQQVVRGDSAAYFCASSPYGTGMETQYFGPGTRLLVL.

The V and J genes are TRBV6-5 and TRBJ2-7; D is possibly TRBD2 (6 bases). The V gene's germline CDR1 is MNHEY and CDR2 SVGAGI. The CDR3 loop spans 13 amino acids. The V end was cut by 1 base, the J end by 6 bases, with 10 bases between. In DNA form, the CDR3 reads TGTGCCAGCAGTTACTTCGCGGGGCGCGAGCAGTACTTC. This translates into CASSYFAGREQYF.

This clone was seen only a few times. The gene calls are TRBV29-1 and TRBJ2-7; D remains unclear. V gave up 2 bases and J gave up 1 base, with 9 bases separating them. The CDR3 length is 13 residues. The V gene's germline CDR1 is SQVTM and CDR2 ANQGSEA. In DNA, the CDR3 is TGCAGCGTTGAAACGACGGAATCCTACGAGCAGTACTTC. Its protein product is CSVETTESYEQYF.

This clone was found once. This chain uses TRBV7-2 with TRBJ2-2, with D perhaps TRBD1 (6 bases). Germline V lookup: CDR1 SGHTA, CDR2 FQGNSA. The CDR3 spans 13 residues. The germline V and J ends were trimmed by 9 bases and 1 base, with 9 bases remaining between them. The DNA for the CDR3 is TGTGCCAGTCAGGGGCAGAACACCGGGGAGCTGTTTTTT. Its translation is CASQGQNTGELFF.

The CDR3 bases are TGTGCCAGTACTACTGGCGGATTTAGGGTAGCGGGAGATACGCAGTATTTT. Translated: CASTTGGFRVAGDTQYF. The genes are TRBV19 and TRBJ2-3, with TRBD2 identical over 7 bases. The germline CDR1 and CDR2 sequences are LNHDA and SQIVND (reference sequence). Trimming took 7 bases from V and 5 from J; bases not matched to a gene: 18. The CDR3 runs to 17 residues.

The V gene is TRBV30, the J gene TRBJ1-4, with D possibly TRBD1 on 5 matching bases. The CDR3 spans 14 residues. V lost 7 bases and J 6 bases, leaving 18 bases between the germline ends. Germline V gene data show CDR1 as GTSNPN and CDR2 as SVGIG (reference sequence). The CDR3 is CAFQGGALDEKLFF. DNA of the CDR3: TGTGCCTTTCAGGGAGGGGCCCTAGATGAAAAACTGTTTTTT.

This chain links TRBV28 with TRBJ1-2; D is unresolved. The ends were cut back, 11 bases at V and 8 bases at J, with 18 bases in the middle. This CDR3 comprises 12 residues. The germline CDR1 and CDR2 sequences are MDHEN and SYDVKM. DNA of the CDR3: TGTGCCTGCCGTGGCGGTGATGAGGGCTACACCTTC. Its translation is CACRGGDEGYTF.